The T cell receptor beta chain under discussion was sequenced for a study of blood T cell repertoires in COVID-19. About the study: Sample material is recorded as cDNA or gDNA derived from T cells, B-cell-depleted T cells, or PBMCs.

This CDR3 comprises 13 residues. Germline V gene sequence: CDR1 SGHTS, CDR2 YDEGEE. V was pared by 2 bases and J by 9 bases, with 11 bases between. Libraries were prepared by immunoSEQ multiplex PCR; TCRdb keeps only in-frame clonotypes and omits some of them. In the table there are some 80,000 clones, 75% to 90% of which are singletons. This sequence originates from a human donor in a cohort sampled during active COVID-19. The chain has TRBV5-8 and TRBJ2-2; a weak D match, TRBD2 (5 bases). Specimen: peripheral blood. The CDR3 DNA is TGTGCCAGCAGCTTCAGACGGGGAAGGGAGCTGTTTTTT. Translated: CASSFRRGRELFF. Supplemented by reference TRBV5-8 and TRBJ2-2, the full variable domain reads EAGVTQSPTHLIKTRGQQATLRCSPISGHTSVYWYQQALGLGLQFLLWYDEGEERNRGNFPPRFSGRQFPNYSSELNVNALELEDSALYLCASSFRRGRELFFGEGSRLTVL.